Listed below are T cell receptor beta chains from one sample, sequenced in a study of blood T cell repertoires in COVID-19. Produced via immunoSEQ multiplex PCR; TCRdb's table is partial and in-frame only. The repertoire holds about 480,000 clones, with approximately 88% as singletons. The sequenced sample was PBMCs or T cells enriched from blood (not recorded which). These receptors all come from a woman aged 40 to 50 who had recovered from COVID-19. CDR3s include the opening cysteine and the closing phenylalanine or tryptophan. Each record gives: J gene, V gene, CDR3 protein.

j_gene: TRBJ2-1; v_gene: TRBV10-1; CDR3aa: CASSPGTSGRNEQFF
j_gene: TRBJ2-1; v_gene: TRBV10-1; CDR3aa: CASSEISGTNNDEQFF
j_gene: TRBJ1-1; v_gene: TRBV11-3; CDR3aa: CASSLRRGGDTEAFF
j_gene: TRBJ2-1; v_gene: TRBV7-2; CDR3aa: CASSLVGSGSIEFF
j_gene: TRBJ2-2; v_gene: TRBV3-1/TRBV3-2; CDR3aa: CASSQHLQVTGELFF
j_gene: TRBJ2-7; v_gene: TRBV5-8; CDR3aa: CASSYGTSKFYEQYF
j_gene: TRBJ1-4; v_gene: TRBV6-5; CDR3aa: CASSYVPGGGEKLFF
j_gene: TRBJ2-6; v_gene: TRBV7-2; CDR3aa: CASSVAGVISGANVLTF
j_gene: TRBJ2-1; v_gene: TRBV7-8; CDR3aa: CAINPSGSSYNEQFF
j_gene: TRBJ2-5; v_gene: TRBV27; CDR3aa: CASSFSSGQEETQYF
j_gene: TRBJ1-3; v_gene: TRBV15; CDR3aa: CATSYRGRTGNTIYF
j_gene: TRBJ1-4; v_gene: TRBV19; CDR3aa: CATKYSRQGGEKLFF
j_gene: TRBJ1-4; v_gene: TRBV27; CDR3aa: CASSLGVAGGGNEKLFF
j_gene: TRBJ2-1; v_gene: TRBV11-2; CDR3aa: CASSLRAGGNEQFF
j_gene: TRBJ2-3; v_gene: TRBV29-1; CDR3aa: CSVGFGVTQYF
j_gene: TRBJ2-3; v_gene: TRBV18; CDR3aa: CASSPPLEGPSTDTQYF
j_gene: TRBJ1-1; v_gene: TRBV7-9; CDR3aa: CASSPRSSLTEAFF
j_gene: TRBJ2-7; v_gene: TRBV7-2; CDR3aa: CASSFVWASELRGQYF
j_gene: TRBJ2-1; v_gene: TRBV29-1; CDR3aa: CSVDVSSGFNEQFF
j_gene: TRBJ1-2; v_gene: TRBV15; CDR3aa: CATSRSLVGRRDGYTF
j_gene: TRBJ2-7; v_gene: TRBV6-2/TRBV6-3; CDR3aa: CASSYAGAGYEQYF
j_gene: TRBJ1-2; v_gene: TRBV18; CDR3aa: CASSPQVTEYYGYTF
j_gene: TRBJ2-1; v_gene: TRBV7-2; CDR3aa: CASSFRRGRENEQFF
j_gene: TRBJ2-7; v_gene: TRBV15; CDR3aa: CATSRVASLTYEQYF
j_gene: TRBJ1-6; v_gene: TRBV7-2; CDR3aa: CASSWVDRGYNSPLHF
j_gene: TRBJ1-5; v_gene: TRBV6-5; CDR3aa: CASRATGTRNQPQHF
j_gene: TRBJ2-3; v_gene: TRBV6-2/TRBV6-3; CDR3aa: CASSWGTDGTDTQYF
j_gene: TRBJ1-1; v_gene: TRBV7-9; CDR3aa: CATLEGTEAFF
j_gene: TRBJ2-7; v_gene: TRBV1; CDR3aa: CTSSQDLTVGGSTYEQYF
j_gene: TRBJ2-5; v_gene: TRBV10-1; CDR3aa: CASSDLKAGGEETQYF
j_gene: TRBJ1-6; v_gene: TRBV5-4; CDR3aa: CASSLDLSNSPLHF
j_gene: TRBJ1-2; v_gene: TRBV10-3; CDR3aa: CAISESNGYTF
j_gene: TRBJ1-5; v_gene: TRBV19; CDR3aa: CASSIMSYSNQPQHF
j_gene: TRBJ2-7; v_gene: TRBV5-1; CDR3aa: CASSMDGTTYEQYF
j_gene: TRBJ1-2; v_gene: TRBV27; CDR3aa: CASRLQGSYGYTF
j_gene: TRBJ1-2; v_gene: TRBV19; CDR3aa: CASSPTGGPNYGYTF
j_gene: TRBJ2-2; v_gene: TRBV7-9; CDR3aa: CASSLQGAVGELFF
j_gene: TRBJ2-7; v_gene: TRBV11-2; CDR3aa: CASSLMAGEPSEQYF
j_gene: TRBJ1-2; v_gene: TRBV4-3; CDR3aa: CASSLTGGTDYGYTF
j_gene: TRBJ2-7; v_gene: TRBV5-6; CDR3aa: CASSFGPTNAQYEQYF
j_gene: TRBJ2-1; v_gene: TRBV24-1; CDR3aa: CATSDHSPGQGGDEQFF
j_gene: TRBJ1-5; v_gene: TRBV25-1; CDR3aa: CASSFGGSNQPQHF
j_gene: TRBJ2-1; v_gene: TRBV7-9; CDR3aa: CASSLTTGPRFF
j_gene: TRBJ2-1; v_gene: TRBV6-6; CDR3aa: CASKDPGDSYNEQFF
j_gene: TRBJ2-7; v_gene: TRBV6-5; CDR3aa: CASRRHGPSVYEQYF
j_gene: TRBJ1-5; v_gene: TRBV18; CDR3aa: CASSPEADLNQPQHF
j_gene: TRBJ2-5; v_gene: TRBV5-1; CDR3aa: CASSLAAGGEGTQYF
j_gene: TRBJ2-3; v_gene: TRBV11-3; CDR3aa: CASSPSRGSTDTQYF
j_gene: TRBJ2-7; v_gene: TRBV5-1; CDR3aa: CASSLAGLAGVHEQYF
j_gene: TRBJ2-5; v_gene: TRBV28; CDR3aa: CASSDGRETQYF
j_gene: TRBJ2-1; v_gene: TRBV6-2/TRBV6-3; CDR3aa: CASSHPGQGSNEQFF
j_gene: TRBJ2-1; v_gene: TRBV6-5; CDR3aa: CASCLAVTNEQFF
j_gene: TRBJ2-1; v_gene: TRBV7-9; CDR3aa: CASSRANERVFF
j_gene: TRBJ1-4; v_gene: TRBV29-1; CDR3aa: CSVYDRDEKLFF
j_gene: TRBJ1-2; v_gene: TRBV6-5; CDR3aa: CASSYSGLLGYTF
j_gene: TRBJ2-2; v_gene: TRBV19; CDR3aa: CASSLWGAGELFF
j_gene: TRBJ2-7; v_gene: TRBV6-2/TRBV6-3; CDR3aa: CASSYRAGGVIYEQYF
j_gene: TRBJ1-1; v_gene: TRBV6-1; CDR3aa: CASSEVGGGARTEAFF
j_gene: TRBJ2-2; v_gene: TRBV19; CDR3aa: CASSTGQGVNTGELFF
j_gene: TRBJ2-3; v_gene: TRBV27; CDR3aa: CASRQGQGPSTDTQYF